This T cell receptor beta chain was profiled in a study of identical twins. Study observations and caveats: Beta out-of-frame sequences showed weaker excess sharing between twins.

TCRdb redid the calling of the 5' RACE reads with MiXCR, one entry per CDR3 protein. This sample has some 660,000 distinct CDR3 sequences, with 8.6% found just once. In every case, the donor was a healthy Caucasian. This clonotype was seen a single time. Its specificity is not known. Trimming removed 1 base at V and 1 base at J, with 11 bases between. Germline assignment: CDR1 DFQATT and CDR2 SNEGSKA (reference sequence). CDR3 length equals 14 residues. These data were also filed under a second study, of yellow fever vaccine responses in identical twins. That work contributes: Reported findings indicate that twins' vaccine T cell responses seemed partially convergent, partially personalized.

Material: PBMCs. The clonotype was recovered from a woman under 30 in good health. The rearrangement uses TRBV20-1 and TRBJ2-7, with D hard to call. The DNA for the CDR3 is TGCAGTGCTAGAGTAGGATTCGGATCCTACGAGCAGTACTTC. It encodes CSARVGFGSYEQYF.